Listed below are T cell receptor beta chains from one sample, sequenced in a study of blood T cell repertoires in COVID-19. Clones were read by immunoSEQ multiplex PCR, and TCRdb kept only the in-frame ones, dropping some. In the table there are about 140,000 clones, around 83% of which are singletons. The material sequenced was peripheral blood. All receptors come from a young man with COVID-19, enrolled during active disease. CDR3s include the opening cysteine and the closing phenylalanine or tryptophan. Each record gives: D gene, clone size, J gene, V gene, CDR3 protein, CDR3 DNA. D genes are given only for firm matches. Rows may omit the clone size; those that give it use once, few, many or a size class.

>.|.|TRBJ2-7|TRBV28
CASESGVYEQYF
TGTGCCAGCGAAAGCGGAGTTTACGAGCAGTACTTC
>.|.|TRBJ2-6|TRBV9
CASSSRGGPGANVLTF
TGTGCCAGCAGCTCTAGAGGAGGCCCTGGGGCCAACGTCCTGACTTTC
>.|few|TRBJ2-3|TRBV30
CAWSSGGYGDTQYF
TGTGCCTGGAGTTCAGGAGGCTATGGAGATACGCAGTATTTT
>TRBD2|.|TRBJ2-1|TRBV28
CASSPGDLAGDEQFF
TGTGCCAGCAGTCCCGGGGACCTAGCGGGAGACGAGCAGTTCTTC
>TRBD1|.|TRBJ2-3|TRBV30
CAWNIGTGSTDTQYF
TGTGCCTGGAACATAGGGACAGGGAGCACAGATACGCAGTATTTT
>.|.|TRBJ2-7|TRBV2
CASLGTFLSYEQYF
TGTGCCAGCCTGGGGACATTTCTCTCCTACGAGCAGTACTTC
>.|few|TRBJ2-2|TRBV9
CASSAGWRTGELFF
TGTGCCAGCAGCGCGGGATGGCGCACCGGGGAGCTGTTTTTT
>TRBD1|.|TRBJ1-2|TRBV5-1
CASSLTRGRGYGYTF
TGCGCCAGCAGCTTGACAAGGGGGCGCGGCTATGGCTACACCTTC
>.|.|TRBJ2-7|TRBV10-1
CASSGQGMRHEQYF
TGCGCCAGCAGCGGCCAGGGGATGCGCCACGAGCAGTACTTC
>.|.|TRBJ2-5|TRBV2
CASRRDSGPQETQYF
TGTGCCAGCAGAAGGGATAGCGGCCCCCAAGAGACCCAGTACTTC
>.|.|TRBJ1-5|TRBV6-5
CASSRGGYQPQHF
TGTGCCAGCAGCCGCGGGGGTTATCAGCCCCAGCATTTT
>.|.|TRBJ2-2|TRBV29-1
CSVVVQIGELFF
TGCAGCGTTGTTGTTCAGATCGGGGAGCTGTTTTTT
>TRBD1|.|TRBJ2-7|TRBV11-3
CASSLKTGAPYEQYF
TGTGCCAGCAGCTTAAAGACAGGGGCCCCCTACGAGCAGTACTTC
>TRBD1|.|TRBJ1-1|TRBV30
CARRQGINTEAFF
TGTGCGCGGAGACAGGGGATTAACACTGAAGCTTTCTTT
>.|.|TRBJ2-1|TRBV2
CASRRESSNEQFF
TGTGCCAGCAGACGGGAGTCGAGCAATGAGCAGTTCTTC
>TRBD1|.|TRBJ2-7|TRBV28
CASSRQGRSYEQYF
TGTGCCAGCAGCCGACAGGGGCGCTCCTACGAGCAGTACTTC
>.|.|TRBJ2-5|TRBV7-6
CASSYVQGTQYF
TGTGCCAGCAGCTACGTACAGGGGACCCAGTACTTC
>.|.|TRBJ2-1|TRBV11-2
CASSASGAVRNEQFF
TGTGCCAGCAGCGCATCAGGGGCGGTAAGGAATGAGCAGTTCTTC
>TRBD1|.|TRBJ2-1|TRBV30
CAWNRQGEQFF
TGTGCCTGGAATAGACAGGGTGAGCAGTTCTTC
>TRBD1|few|TRBJ2-2|TRBV6-2/TRBV6-3
CASSRQGSNTGELFF
TGTGCCAGCAGTCGACAGGGGTCTAACACCGGGGAGCTGTTTTTT
>.|.|TRBJ2-3|TRBV3-1/TRBV3-2
CASSQLENLGTDTQYF
TGTGCCAGCAGCCAACTAGAGAACTTGGGCACAGATACGCAGTATTTT
>.|.|TRBJ2-7|TRBV2
CASSRREGDYEQYF
TGTGCCAGCAGTAGGAGGGAGGGGGACTACGAGCAGTACTTC
>.|.|TRBJ1-1|TRBV30
CAWRGEVWTEAFF
TGTGCCTGGAGAGGGGAGGTGTGGACTGAAGCTTTCTTT
>TRBD1|.|TRBJ1-6|TRBV2
CASSSGQKNSPLHF
TGTGCCAGCAGCTCGGGACAGAAAAATTCACCCCTCCACTTT
>TRBD1|.|TRBJ1-5|TRBV19
CASIRTGEGQPQHF
TGTGCCAGTATCCGGACAGGGGAAGGACAGCCCCAGCATTTT
>.|.|TRBJ1-5|TRBV2
CASSDSGGANQPQHF
TGTGCCAGCAGTGATTCGGGAGGAGCCAATCAGCCCCAGCATTTT
>.|.|TRBJ2-2|TRBV7-2
CASSLAEPTGELFF
TGTGCCAGCAGCTTAGCCGAGCCCACCGGGGAGCTGTTTTTT
>TRBD1|.|TRBJ2-3|TRBV9
CASSVALTGAEPTDTQYF
TGTGCCAGCAGCGTAGCCCTAACAGGGGCCGAGCCCACAGATACGCAGTATTTT
>TRBD1|.|TRBJ1-1|TRBV29-1
CSVEGQGSNTEAFF
TGCAGCGTTGAGGGACAGGGTTCGAACACTGAAGCTTTCTTT
>TRBD2|few|TRBJ2-3|TRBV7-9
CASGRAADTQYF
TGTGCCAGCGGGAGGGCCGCAGATACGCAGTATTTT
>.|.|TRBJ2-3|TRBV7-9
CASSGVMGRGADTQYF
TGTGCCAGCAGCGGAGTGATGGGCAGGGGGGCCGATACGCAGTATTTT